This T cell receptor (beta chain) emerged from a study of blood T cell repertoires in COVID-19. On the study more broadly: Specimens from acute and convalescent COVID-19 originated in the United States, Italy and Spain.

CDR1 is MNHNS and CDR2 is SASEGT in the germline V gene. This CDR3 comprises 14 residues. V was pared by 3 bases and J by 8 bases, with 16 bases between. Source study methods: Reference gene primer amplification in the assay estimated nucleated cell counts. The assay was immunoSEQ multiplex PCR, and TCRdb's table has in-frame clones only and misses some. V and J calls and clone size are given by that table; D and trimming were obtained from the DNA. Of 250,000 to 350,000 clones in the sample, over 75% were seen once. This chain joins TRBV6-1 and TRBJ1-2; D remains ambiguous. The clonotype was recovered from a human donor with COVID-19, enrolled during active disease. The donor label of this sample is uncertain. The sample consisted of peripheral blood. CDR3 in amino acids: CASSDGRRTGGYTF. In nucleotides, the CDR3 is TGTGCCAGCAGTGACGGACGTCGGACGGGAGGCTACACCTTC.